The entry below describes one T cell receptor (beta chain). The sample belongs to a study of blood T cell repertoires in COVID-19. Study in general: The United States, Italy and Spain supplied acute and convalescent COVID-19 samples.

In germline, CDR1 is MNHEY, CDR2 SMNVEV (reference sequence). The CDR3 has 14 amino acids. Trimming removed 3 bases from V and 3 bases from J; junction bases left unmatched: 2. The protocol was immunoSEQ multiplex PCR, while the TCRdb copy is restricted to in-frame clones and leaves out a portion. This table has roughly 72,000 clones, about 90% appearing once. The clonotype originates from a human donor in a cohort sampled during active COVID-19. The chain employs TRBV27 and TRBJ2-1; TRBD1 matches 7 bases. The sequenced sample consisted of peripheral blood. The CDR3 reads CASSFGQDYNEQFF. CDR3 coding DNA: TGTGCCAGCAGTTTCGGACAGGACTACAATGAGCAGTTCTTC.